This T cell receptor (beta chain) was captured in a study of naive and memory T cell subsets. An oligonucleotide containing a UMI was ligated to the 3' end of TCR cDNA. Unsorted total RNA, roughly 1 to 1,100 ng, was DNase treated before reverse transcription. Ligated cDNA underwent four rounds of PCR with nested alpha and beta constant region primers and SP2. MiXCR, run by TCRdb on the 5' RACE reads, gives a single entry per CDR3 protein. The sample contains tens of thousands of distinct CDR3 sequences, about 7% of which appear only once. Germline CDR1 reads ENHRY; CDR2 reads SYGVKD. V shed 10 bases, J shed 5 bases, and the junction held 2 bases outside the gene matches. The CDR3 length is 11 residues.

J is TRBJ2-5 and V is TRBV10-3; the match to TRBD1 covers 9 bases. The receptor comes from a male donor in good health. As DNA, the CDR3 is TGTGCCACGGGGACAGGGGAGACCCAGTACTTC. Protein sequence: CATGTGETQYF.